Listed below are T cell receptor beta chains from one sample, sequenced in a study of T cells in localized non-small cell lung cancer. The assay was immunoSEQ multiplex PCR, and TCRdb's table has in-frame clones only and misses some. The sample shows roughly 26,000 clones, 65% to 85% of them seen only once. The sample consisted of peripheral blood, taken before any cancer treatment. The receptors derive from a man aged 35 to 69 with stage III squamous cell lung carcinoma. CDR3s leave out the opening cysteine and the closing phenylalanine or tryptophan.

V gene,CDR3 protein
TRBV19,ASSPSRANEQF
TRBV19,ASSIGNGNEQF
TRBV6-1,ASSEVAGQENEKLF
TRBV20-1,SAGDLLWQF
TRBV5-1,ASFVGPSDYEQY
TRBV10-2,ASSDRGPNSYTQY
TRBV5-5,ASSFGDSSRPGNTIY
TRBV28,ASSSYILRGEDLNTEAF
TRBV19,ASREEGAAEAF
TRBV5-4,ASSRPGQGTEQY
TRBV11-2,ASSPQGRDNYGYT
TRBV15,ATSSGQGNTEAF
TRBV29-1,SVGTAYNSPLH
TRBV5-4,ASSSGLAGGRGTSYEQY
TRBV28,ASSSGAPDTQY
TRBV7-2,ASSFSNTEAF
TRBV29-1,SVGGRGDGYT
TRBV7-8,ASSNGQGALQPQH
TRBV19,ASSIQGETGELF
TRBV5-6,ASSLGAQKLF
TRBV11-2,ASSPPSGYGYT
TRBV6-6,ASLGTGSGGGTEAF
TRBV5-1,ASSLDRPATDTQY
TRBV5-1,ASSLGFQNNEQF
TRBV15,ATSYGGETQY
TRBV30,AWSVGTGEDTQY
TRBV2,ASSNTGELF
TRBV4-2,ASSQARGLGTEAF
TRBV11-2,ASSSQVATNEKLF
TRBV13,ASSWTWNTEAF
TRBV28,ASIGTSGYEQY
TRBV6-6,ASKRERKTGELF
TRBV14,ASSLTGAGEAF
TRBV10-3,AISESLGARGEAF
TRBV6-1,ASSEGISGNTIY
TRBV19,ASKGLVGRGEKLF
TRBV28,ASTLSGTYEQY
TRBV5-1,ASSLEGTGMGYT
TRBV7-8,ASSLERDSPLH
TRBV28,ASREGATEAF
TRBV10-3,ATRRGVGETQY
TRBV19,ASSRTGEKGEQY
TRBV30,AWRGGPGLHTDTQY